This paragraph covers one TCR beta chain sequence. The CDR3 totals 14 residues. CDR1 is MNHNY and CDR2 is SVGAGI in the germline V gene (reference sequence). V was cut by 2 bases and J by 6 bases, with 14 bases left in between. Sequencing used immunoSEQ multiplex PCR; TCRdb keeps in-frame clones, though not all of them. There are nearly 50,000 clones in the sample; about 88% occur only once, and less than 5.5% lies in the top ten. This entry belongs to a study of blood T cell repertoires in COVID-19. Sample: peripheral blood. The TCR comes from a man aged 35 to 55 with active COVID-19. The chain has TRBV6-6 and TRBJ2-7; D is undetermined. The CDR3 spells CASSYPTTSSEQYF. The CDR3 nucleotides read TGTGCCAGCAGTTACCCTACGACTTCGTCCGAGCAGTACTTC.